The rows below give T cell receptor beta chains drawn from one sample of a study of cytomegalovirus exposure and HLA in healthy donors. The table came from immunoSEQ multiplex PCR; TCRdb's copy has only in-frame clones and leaves some out. Among 160,000 or so clones listed, around four fifths were seen once. What was sequenced was PBMCs. The source of these receptors is a woman under 30 in good health and CMV-seronegative. The CDR3 runs from the conserved cysteine through the conserved F or W. Each record gives: V gene, J gene, D gene, clone size, CDR3 protein, CDR3 DNA. A D gene is named only where the DNA matches it firmly. Clone size appears in some rows only: once, few, many, or a class for an expanded clone.

TRBV7-9,TRBJ2-3,TRBD2,.,CSSSFRAGGSTDTQYF,TGTTCCAGCAGCTTTAGAGCGGGGGGTAGCACAGATACGCAGTATTTT
TRBV15,TRBJ1-2,TRBD1,few,CATSSDAGTGVGYTF,TGTGCCACCAGCAGCGACGCCGGGACAGGGGTGGGCTACACCTTC
TRBV7-2,TRBJ1-4,.,.,CASSLLGQLNEKLFF,TGTGCCAGCAGCTTACTAGGTCAACTAAATGAAAAACTGTTTTTT
TRBV9,TRBJ2-3,TRBD2,.,CASSVAGTTSGGELDTQYF,TGTGCCAGCAGCGTAGCTGGGACTACTAGCGGGGGGGAGTTGGATACGCAGTATTTT
TRBV7-9,TRBJ2-3,TRBD2,.,CASSSTTSGGAGDTQYF,TGTGCCAGCAGCTCAACCACTAGCGGGGGGGCCGGAGATACGCAGTATTTT
TRBV5-4,TRBJ1-1,.,few,CASSSGRGANTEAFF,TGTGCCAGCAGCTCCGGTAGGGGCGCGAACACTGAAGCTTTCTTT
TRBV29-1,TRBJ1-1,.,.,CSVGSQGTEAFF,TGCAGCGTCGGTTCACAGGGCACTGAAGCTTTCTTT
TRBV6-5,TRBJ1-1,.,once,CASSDAWGLGAFF,TGTGCCAGCAGTGACGCATGGGGGCTCGGGGCTTTCTTT
TRBV2,TRBJ2-1,.,.,CASSVDGGGYNEQFF,TGTGCCAGCAGTGTCGACGGGGGAGGCTACAATGAGCAGTTCTTC
TRBV7-6,TRBJ1-4,.,.,CASSLEARGNEKLFF,TGTGCCAGCAGCTTAGAGGCTAGGGGAAATGAAAAACTGTTTTTT
TRBV29-1,TRBJ1-2,TRBD1,.,CSVLLIGQVGLNYGYTF,TGCAGCGTACTGCTGATAGGACAGGTGGGATTAAACTATGGCTACACCTTC
TRBV9,TRBJ2-2,TRBD1,.,CASRNDRGSGELFF,TGTGCCAGCAGAAACGACAGGGGGTCGGGGGAGCTGTTTTTT
TRBV5-6,TRBJ2-6,.,.,CASSWRAAPSVLTF,TGTGCCAGCAGCTGGAGGGCAGCGCCGTCAGTCCTGACTTTC
TRBV2,TRBJ1-2,.,.,CASSERQSYGYTF,TGTGCCAGCAGTGAACGACAGAGCTATGGCTACACCTTC
TRBV19,TRBJ2-7,.,.,CASSARPNEQYF,TGTGCCAGTAGTGCCAGGCCCAACGAGCAGTACTTC
TRBV2,TRBJ1-1,TRBD1,few,CASSEALDRVLNTEAFF,TGTGCCAGCAGTGAAGCGCTGGACAGGGTACTGAACACTGAAGCTTTCTTT
TRBV6-5,TRBJ1-2,.,.,CASSSGQYYGYTF,TGTGCCAGCAGTAGTGGACAGTACTATGGCTACACCTTC
TRBV10-3,TRBJ1-5,.,.,CAISDRINQPQHF,TGTGCCATCAGTGACAGAATCAATCAGCCCCAGCATTTT
TRBV7-9,TRBJ2-7,.,.,CAIRETYEQYF,TGTGCCATTCGGGAGACCTACGAGCAGTACTTC
TRBV6-1,TRBJ1-2,TRBD1,.,CASRGDRAFYGYTF,TGTGCCAGCAGGGGGGACAGAGCATTCTATGGCTACACCTTC
TRBV30,TRBJ2-2,.,.,CAWATGRTGELFF,TGTGCCTGGGCCACAGGGCGTACCGGGGAGCTGTTTTTT
TRBV7-8,TRBJ1-1,.,.,CASSLRVLMNTEAFF,TGTGCCAGCAGCCTGCGGGTACTAATGAACACTGAAGCTTTCTTT
TRBV7-2,TRBJ2-3,.,.,CASSPQGFTDTQYF,TGTGCCAGCAGCCCTCAGGGCTTCACAGATACGCAGTATTTT
TRBV5-1,TRBJ2-1,TRBD1,few,CASRGGQYVDEQFF,TGCGCCAGCAGAGGGGGACAGTATGTCGATGAGCAGTTCTTC
TRBV19,TRBJ1-6,TRBD1,.,CASTGDRGSSPLHF,TGTGCCAGTACCGGGGACAGGGGGAGTTCACCCCTCCACTTT
TRBV6-4,TRBJ1-4,.,.,CASRLRGGRGEKLFF,TGTGCCAGCAGATTAAGGGGAGGTAGAGGTGAAAAACTGTTTTTT
TRBV5-6,TRBJ1-2,TRBD1,.,CASSRTGDGNTF,TGTGCCAGCAGCCGGACAGGGGACGGCAACACCTTC
TRBV2,TRBJ2-1,TRBD1,few,CASSETGGRNEQFF,TGTGCCAGCAGTGAAACAGGGGGTCGGAATGAGCAGTTCTTC
TRBV7-9,TRBJ1-1,.,.,CASSRDGVWTEAFF,TGTGCCAGCAGCCGAGACGGGGTTTGGACTGAAGCTTTCTTT
TRBV19,TRBJ2-7,TRBD2,.,CASSRLAGSYEQYF,TGTGCCAGTAGTAGGCTAGCGGGGTCCTACGAGCAGTACTTC
TRBV10-2,TRBJ1-1,.,.,CASSEGRVNTEAFF,TGCGCCAGCAGTGAGGGTCGGGTGAACACTGAAGCTTTCTTT
TRBV6-1,TRBJ1-6,.,.,CASSEARFGGNSPLHF,TGTGCCAGCAGTGAAGCGAGATTTGGAGGGAATTCACCCCTCCACTTT
TRBV30,TRBJ2-5,TRBD2,.,CAYTSGGLETQYF,TGTGCCTATACGAGCGGGGGGCTAGAGACCCAGTACTTC
TRBV19,TRBJ1-5,.,.,CASRDFDWTQPQHF,TGTGCCAGTAGGGACTTTGACTGGACCCAGCCCCAGCATTTT
TRBV18,TRBJ2-6,.,once,CASSPPSGYTNVLTF,TGTGCCAGCTCACCACCGTCAGGGTACACCAACGTCCTGACTTTC
TRBV5-1,TRBJ2-3,.,.,CASSLAGDTQYF,TGCGCCAGCAGCTTGGCCGGGGATACGCAGTATTTT
TRBV5-1,TRBJ2-1,TRBD1,.,CASSGPGGSYNEQFF,TGCGCCAGCAGCGGTCCAGGGGGCTCCTACAATGAGCAGTTCTTC
TRBV1,TRBJ1-2,.,once,CTWGGVMDGYTF,TGCACCTGGGGGGGGGTAATGGATGGCTACACCTTC
TRBV5-1,TRBJ1-6,.,.,CASSLSLRDFGSPLHF,TGCGCCAGCAGCTTGAGTTTGAGGGACTTTGGGTCACCCCTCCACTTT
TRBV19,TRBJ2-1,TRBD1,.,CASSMAGGNEQFF,TGTGCCAGTAGTATGGCAGGGGGCAATGAGCAGTTCTTC
TRBV6-4,TRBJ2-7,TRBD1,.,CASSPGTGLNEQYF,TGTGCCAGCTCCCCCGGGACAGGGTTGAACGAGCAGTACTTC
TRBV19,TRBJ1-2,.,.,CASSILGSYYGYTF,TGTGCCAGTAGTATACTAGGCAGCTACTATGGCTACACCTTC
TRBV16,TRBJ2-5,.,.,CASSQSKGETQYF,TGTGCCAGCAGCCAATCGAAGGGGGAGACCCAGTACTTC
TRBV29-1,TRBJ2-5,TRBD2,.,CSVASSGVETQYF,TGCAGCGTTGCCTCTAGCGGGGTAGAGACCCAGTACTTC
TRBV6-1,TRBJ1-1,.,.,CASSEGGRSLRDTEAFF,TGTGCCAGCAGTGAGGGAGGGAGATCCTTAAGGGACACTGAAGCTTTCTTT
TRBV19,TRBJ1-3,TRBD1,few,CASSWTGGDTIYF,TGTGCCAGTAGTTGGACAGGGGGGGACACCATATATTTT
TRBV4-2,TRBJ2-7,.,.,CASSQEVSRAGEQYF,TGTGCCAGCAGCCAAGAGGTGTCCAGGGCGGGGGAGCAGTACTTC
TRBV15,TRBJ1-2,TRBD1,few,CATSRGQGSANYGYTF,TGTGCCACCAGCAGAGGACAGGGGTCAGCTAACTATGGCTACACCTTC
TRBV7-8,TRBJ1-4,.,.,CASSLGDGADEKLFF,TGTGCCAGCAGCTTAGGGGATGGGGCGGATGAAAAACTGTTTTTT
TRBV18,TRBJ2-1,.,.,CASSTGRYNEQFF,TGTGCCAGCTCAACAGGTCGATACAATGAGCAGTTCTTC
TRBV10-3,TRBJ2-5,TRBD1,.,CAMSLSGTGVETQYF,TGTGCCATGAGCCTGTCCGGGACAGGGGTAGAGACCCAGTACTTC
TRBV28,TRBJ2-3,.,.,CASSILGQGGTDTQYF,TGTGCCAGCAGTATTCTGGGACAAGGTGGCACAGATACGCAGTATTTT